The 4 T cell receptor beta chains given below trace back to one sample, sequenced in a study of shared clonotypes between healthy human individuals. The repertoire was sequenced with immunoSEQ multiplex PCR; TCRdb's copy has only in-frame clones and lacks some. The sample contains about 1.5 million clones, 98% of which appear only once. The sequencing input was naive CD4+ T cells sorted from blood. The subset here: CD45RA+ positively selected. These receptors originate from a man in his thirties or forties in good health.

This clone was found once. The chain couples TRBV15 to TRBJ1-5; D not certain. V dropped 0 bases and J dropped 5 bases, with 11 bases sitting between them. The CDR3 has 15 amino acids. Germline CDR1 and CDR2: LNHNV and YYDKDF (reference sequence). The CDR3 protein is CATSRDYGDDQPQHF. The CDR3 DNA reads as TGTGCCACCAGCAGAGATTACGGGGATGATCAGCCCCAGCATTTT.

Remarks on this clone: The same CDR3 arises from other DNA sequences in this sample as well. The CDR3 coding sequence is TGTGCCAGCAGTTCAGCGGGAGAAGGGACCGGGGAGCTGTTTTTT. It translates to CASSSAGEGTGELFF. The chain joins TRBV28 to TRBJ2-2, with 8 bases matching TRBD2. Germline trimming cut 4 bases from V and 5 bases from J; bases unmatched to any gene: 6. CDR3 length: 15 residues. The V gene's germline CDR1 is MDHEN and CDR2 SYDVKM.

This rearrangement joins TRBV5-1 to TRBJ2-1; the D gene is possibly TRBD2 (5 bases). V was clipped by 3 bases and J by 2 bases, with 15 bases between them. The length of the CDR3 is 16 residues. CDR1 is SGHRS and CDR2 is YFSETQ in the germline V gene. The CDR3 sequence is CASSSGSFRTYNEQFF. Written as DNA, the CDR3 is TGCGCCAGCAGCTCGGGGAGTTTCAGAACCTACAATGAGCAGTTCTTC.

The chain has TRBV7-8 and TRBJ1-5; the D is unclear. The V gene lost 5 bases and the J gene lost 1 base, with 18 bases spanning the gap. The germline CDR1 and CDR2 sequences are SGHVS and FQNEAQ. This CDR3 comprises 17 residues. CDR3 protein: CASSPSEMFRSNQPQHF. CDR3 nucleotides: TGTGCCAGCAGCCCGTCGGAGATGTTCAGGAGCAATCAGCCCCAGCATTTT. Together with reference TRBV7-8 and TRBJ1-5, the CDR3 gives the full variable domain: GAGVSQSPRYKVAKRGQDVALRCDPISGHVSLFWYQQALGQGPEFLTYFQNEAQLDKSGLPSDRFFAERPEGSVSTLKIQRTQQEDSAVYLCASSPSEMFRSNQPQHFGDGTRLSIL.